This T cell receptor beta chain was sequenced in a study of T cell repertoires in cytomegalovirus infection. Study-level background: Recently described HLA-C-restricted plus well-studied HLA-B-restricted CMV epitopes were used. CMV infection and matching HLA type were both indicated by public TCR beta signatures.

In this sample, this clonotype turned up a few times. Its antigen is currently unknown. Overall study results and limits: The study found HLA-C-restricted CMV-specific TCR beta clonotypes dominating the ex vivo response. Summed public TCR beta family frequency identified CMV carriers bearing the relevant HLA.

TCRdb itself ran the reads through MiXCR, one entry per CDR3 protein. Found here are about a million distinct CDR3 sequences, roughly a third of them singletons; the top ten hold around an eighth. The origin of this receptor is a human donor in good health (CMV status not recorded). Some clones in this sample may be carry-over from other donors' samples. The sample consisted of cultured CD8+ T cells from PBMCs, taken from culture after CMV antigen stimulation.

The CDR3 DNA is TGTGCCATCGAAGCGGGGGGGTATTACAATGAGCAGTTCTTC. Translating it yields CAIEAGGYYNEQFF. The V and J genes are TRBV10-3 and TRBJ2-1, with 10 bases fitting TRBD2. Germline CDR1 reads ENHRY; CDR2 reads SYGVKD. The V segment lost 8 bases and the J segment 4 bases; nucleotides outside the gene matches: 5. CDR3 length: 14 residues.